These T cell receptor beta chains were read from a single sample in a study of follicular helper T cells after annual influenza vaccination. Method: immunoSEQ multiplex PCR; TCRdb's copy keeps in-frame clones and lacks some. The sample yields some 2,100 clones, approximately 75% seen once. This specimen consisted of CXCR5+ CD38+ circulating T follicular helper cells from blood, obtained on the day of influenza vaccination. The source is an adult who received the influenza vaccine. CDR3s include the opening cysteine and the closing phenylalanine or tryptophan. The D gene is left open where the match is weak. Size values are once, few and many counts, or a class for expanded clones, and some rows have none.

v_call	j_call	d_call	clone_size	cdr3_nt	cdr3_aa
TRBV19	TRBJ2-5	NA	NA	TGTGCCAGTAGTACTCCGGGTACCCAAGAGACCCAGTACTTC	CASSTPGTQETQYF
TRBV18	TRBJ2-2	TRBD1	NA	TGTGCCAGCTCACCTCAGGACAGGGTCGCCGGGGAGCTGTTTTTT	CASSPQDRVAGELFF
TRBV7-2	TRBJ1-4	NA	NA	TGTGCCAGCAGCTTAGTTAGGGGTAATGAAAAACTGTTTTTT	CASSLVRGNEKLFF
TRBV6-5	TRBJ1-1	NA	NA	TGTGCCAGCAGTTATCAAGGATCTGGCACTGAAGCTTTCTTT	CASSYQGSGTEAFF
TRBV5-1	TRBJ2-7	TRBD1	few	TGCGCCAGCAGCTTGGGACAGGGGGACCGGGGGCAGTACTTC	CASSLGQGDRGQYF
TRBV28	TRBJ1-1	NA	NA	TGTGCCAGCAGTTTTCCCTCTAGAGGCACTGAAGCTTTCTTT	CASSFPSRGTEAFF
TRBV11-2	TRBJ2-5	NA	NA	TGTGCCAGCAGCTTAGGGCTACAAGAGACCCAGTACTTC	CASSLGLQETQYF
TRBV27	TRBJ2-3	TRBD2	NA	TGTGCCAGCAGTTGGACTAGCGGGAGCCCCACAGATACGCAGTATTTT	CASSWTSGSPTDTQYF
TRBV29-1	TRBJ1-2	NA	once	TGCAGCGTTGTTTACCTCGACAGCGGCTACACCTTC	CSVVYLDSGYTF
TRBV7-2	TRBJ2-3	NA	NA	TGTGCCAGCAGCTTAGGTCCACCACCTAGGACAGATACGCAGTATTTT	CASSLGPPPRTDTQYF
TRBV2	TRBJ1-1	NA	NA	TGTGCCAGCAGTATGGGGGGCACTGAAGCTTTCTTT	CASSMGGTEAFF
TRBV10-2	TRBJ2-2	TRBD1	NA	TGCGCCAGCAGTGAGCCCGGGACAGGGACCACCGGGGAGCTGTTTTTT	CASSEPGTGTTGELFF
TRBV7-3	TRBJ1-5	NA	NA	TGTGCCAGCAGCTTGGGGGATGGTCAGCCCCAGCATTTT	CASSLGDGQPQHF
TRBV5-1	TRBJ1-1	TRBD1	NA	TGCGCCAGCAGCTCCAGGGGGCGAGGCACTGAAGCTTTCTTT	CASSSRGRGTEAFF
TRBV6-6	TRBJ1-2	NA	NA	TGTGCCACTTCTGAAAGGTCTAACTATGGCTACACCTTC	CATSERSNYGYTF
TRBV9	TRBJ1-2	NA	NA	TGTGCCAGCAGCGTAGACTCGGGGCCCAGCTATGGCTACACCTTC	CASSVDSGPSYGYTF
TRBV5-4	TRBJ2-3	TRBD2	NA	TGTGCCAGCAGCCCCGGCCCCGGACTAGCGGGGGGATTCACAGATACGCAGTATTTT	CASSPGPGLAGGFTDTQYF
TRBV5-6	TRBJ2-7	TRBD1	NA	TGTGCTAGCAGCTTGCAAGGACAGGGGGCCAGCGAGCAGTACTTC	CASSLQGQGASEQYF
TRBV6-6	TRBJ1-2	NA	NA	TGTGCCAGCAGTTACGACCAGGGCTATGGCTACACCTTC	CASSYDQGYGYTF
TRBV11-3	TRBJ2-2	NA	NA	TGTGCCAGCAGCCCCAGCGGGTATGGCACCGGGGAGCTGTTTTTT	CASSPSGYGTGELFF
TRBV28	TRBJ1-5	NA	NA	TGTGCCAGCAGTTTGTATAGCAATCAGCCCCAGCATTTT	CASSLYSNQPQHF
TRBV9	TRBJ2-2	NA	few	TGTGCCAGCAGCCCGGCCGGGACATCGAACACCGGGGAGCTGTTTTTT	CASSPAGTSNTGELFF
TRBV6-5	TRBJ1-5	TRBD1	few	TGTGCCAGCAGCCGCGGACAGGGCGATCAGCCCCAGCATTTT	CASSRGQGDQPQHF
TRBV20-1	TRBJ2-3	NA	NA	TGCAGTGCCGGGGGAAAGGAAACGCAGTATTTT	CSAGGKETQYF